These T cell receptor beta chains were read from a single sample in a study of early T cells in non-severe SARS-CoV-2 infection. TCRdb called the 5' RACE reads again in MiXCR, with one record for every CDR3 protein. The table includes tens of thousands of distinct CDR3 sequences, over 10% detected once. The sample was whole blood. The receptors shown here come from an adult who was a healthcare worker with PCR-confirmed SARS-CoV-2 infection or an uninfected control (not recorded which). Both conserved end residues are part of each CDR3. D genes are given only for firm matches. Only some rows state a clone size, as once, few, many or a class for expanded clones.

cdr3_length: 13; j_call: TRBJ2-7; d_call: -; clone_size: many; v_call: TRBV19; cdr3_aa: CASSRESSYEQYF; cdr3_nt: TGTGCCAGTAGTAGGGAATCCTCCTACGAGCAGTACTTC
cdr3_length: 15; j_call: TRBJ2-5; d_call: -; clone_size: many; v_call: TRBV20-1; cdr3_aa: CSARDISGAQETQYF; cdr3_nt: TGCAGTGCTAGAGATATATCAGGGGCCCAAGAGACCCAGTACTTC
cdr3_length: 14; j_call: TRBJ2-7; d_call: -; clone_size: many; v_call: TRBV6-5; cdr3_aa: CASSYGRDGYEQYF; cdr3_nt: TGTGCCAGCAGTTACGGCCGGGATGGATACGAGCAGTACTTC
cdr3_length: 13; j_call: TRBJ2-7; d_call: TRBD1; clone_size: -; v_call: TRBV29-1; cdr3_aa: CSAVTGGPYEQYF; cdr3_nt: TGCAGCGCCGTGACAGGGGGCCCCTACGAGCAGTACTTC
cdr3_length: 15; j_call: TRBJ1-4; d_call: TRBD1; clone_size: many; v_call: TRBV28; cdr3_aa: CASSLGTGPNEKLFF; cdr3_nt: TGTGCCAGCAGTCTCGGGACAGGCCCTAATGAAAAACTGTTTTTT
cdr3_length: 15; j_call: TRBJ2-1; d_call: TRBD2; clone_size: many; v_call: TRBV27; cdr3_aa: CASSLAGGSYNEQFF; cdr3_nt: TGTGCCAGCAGTTTAGCGGGAGGCTCGTACAATGAGCAGTTCTTC
cdr3_length: 12; j_call: TRBJ2-3; d_call: -; clone_size: many; v_call: TRBV7-8; cdr3_aa: CASSRSADTQYF; cdr3_nt: TGTGCCAGCAGCCGTAGCGCAGATACGCAGTATTTT
cdr3_length: 14; j_call: TRBJ2-2; d_call: TRBD1; clone_size: many; v_call: TRBV28; cdr3_aa: CASGVQGATGELFF; cdr3_nt: TGTGCCAGCGGGGTTCAGGGGGCAACCGGGGAGCTGTTTTTT
cdr3_length: 13; j_call: TRBJ1-1; d_call: -; clone_size: few; v_call: TRBV6-1; cdr3_aa: CASSDVANTEAFF; cdr3_nt: TGTGCCAGCAGTGATGTGGCGAACACTGAAGCTTTCTTT
cdr3_length: 13; j_call: TRBJ2-5; d_call: -; clone_size: many; v_call: TRBV19; cdr3_aa: CASSIGVQETQYF; cdr3_nt: TGTGCCAGTAGTATAGGTGTACAAGAGACCCAGTACTTC
cdr3_length: 14; j_call: TRBJ1-2; d_call: TRBD1; clone_size: many; v_call: TRBV30; cdr3_aa: CAWSTQGANYGYTF; cdr3_nt: TGTGCCTGGAGTACACAGGGGGCGAACTATGGCTACACCTTC
cdr3_length: 14; j_call: TRBJ1-3; d_call: -; clone_size: few; v_call: TRBV7-2; cdr3_aa: CASRRGDSGNTIYF; cdr3_nt: TGTGCCAGCAGAAGGGGGGACTCTGGAAACACCATATATTTT
cdr3_length: 12; j_call: TRBJ2-4; d_call: TRBD2; clone_size: many; v_call: TRBV20-1; cdr3_aa: CSVSTSSNIQYF; cdr3_nt: TGCAGTGTCTCGACTAGCTCAAACATTCAGTACTTC
cdr3_length: 10; j_call: TRBJ1-1; d_call: -; clone_size: many; v_call: TRBV29-1; cdr3_aa: CSAGRAEAFF; cdr3_nt: TGCAGCGCGGGACGGGCTGAAGCTTTCTTT
cdr3_length: 16; j_call: TRBJ2-7; d_call: TRBD2; clone_size: -; v_call: TRBV20-1; cdr3_aa: CSATGTSGTFAYEQYF; cdr3_nt: TGCAGTGCCACCGGGACTAGCGGGACCTTTGCCTACGAGCAGTACTTC
cdr3_length: 14; j_call: TRBJ1-6; d_call: -; clone_size: few; v_call: TRBV18; cdr3_aa: CASSPPGNSSPLHF; cdr3_nt: TGTGCCAGCTCACCACCTGGGAATAGTTCACCCCTCCACTTT
cdr3_length: 12; j_call: TRBJ2-7; d_call: -; clone_size: -; v_call: TRBV29-1; cdr3_aa: CSANTGTYEQYF; cdr3_nt: TGCAGCGCCAATACAGGTACCTACGAGCAGTACTTC
cdr3_length: 16; j_call: TRBJ2-5; d_call: -; clone_size: -; v_call: TRBV7-9; cdr3_aa: CASSLVSGTFQETQYF; cdr3_nt: TGTGCCAGCAGCTTAGTGTCGGGCACCTTCCAAGAGACCCAGTACTTC
cdr3_length: 13; j_call: TRBJ2-1; d_call: -; clone_size: few; v_call: TRBV15; cdr3_aa: CATSSRLGGEQFF; cdr3_nt: TGTGCCACCAGCAGCAGACTAGGAGGTGAGCAGTTCTTC
cdr3_length: 16; j_call: TRBJ2-1; d_call: TRBD2; clone_size: many; v_call: TRBV2; cdr3_aa: CASSESSGGTYNEQFF; cdr3_nt: TGTGCCAGCAGTGAATCTAGCGGGGGAACCTACAATGAGCAGTTCTTC
cdr3_length: 11; j_call: TRBJ1-2; d_call: TRBD1; clone_size: -; v_call: TRBV29-1; cdr3_aa: CSVTGVGGYTF; cdr3_nt: TGCAGCGTCACAGGGGTAGGCGGCTACACCTTC
cdr3_length: 13; j_call: TRBJ1-6; d_call: -; clone_size: -; v_call: TRBV20-1; cdr3_aa: CSANPGEWEPLHF; cdr3_nt: TGCAGTGCAAATCCAGGGGAATGGGAACCCCTCCACTTT